A single sample gave rise to the 27 T cell receptor beta chains below, sequenced in a study of neurological immune-mediated disorders. MiXCR, run by TCRdb on the 5' RACE reads, gives a single entry per CDR3 protein. The sample records 30,000 to 40,000 distinct CDR3 sequences, around 10% being singletons. Time point specified: technical triplicate 1. Sequences were obtained from PBMCs. All receptors derive from a man between 60 and 75 years old with HTLV-1-associated myelopathy (HAM/TSP).

This clonotype showed up many times. The rearrangement joins TRBV29-1 to TRBJ1-2; 9 bases are a match to TRBD1. V shed 4 bases, J shed 8 bases, and the junction held 8 bases outside the gene matches. Germline assignment: CDR1 SQVTM and CDR2 ANQGSEA. The CDR3 covers 13 residues. The CDR3 bases are TGCAGCGTTGCCCAGGGGACAGGGCAGGGCTACACCTTC. It encodes CSVAQGTGQGYTF.

This clonotype was seen many times. The gene calls are TRBV12-3 or TRBV12-4 and TRBJ2-2; 8 bases agree with TRBD1. This CDR3 comprises 14 residues. V shed 5 bases and J 4 bases; nucleotides not matched to a gene: 3. CDR3 protein: CASSQTGVTGELFF. CDR3 coding DNA: TGTGCCAGCAGTCAGACAGGGGTCACCGGGGAGCTGTTTTTT.

This clonotype was recorded at least ten times. This chain links TRBV20-1 with TRBJ2-1, with TRBD1 as a possible D gene (6 bases). Trimming removed 6 bases at V and 8 bases at J, with 17 bases between. The CDR3 is 13 residues long. Germline V lookup: CDR1 DFQATT, CDR2 SNEGSKA (reference sequence). CDR3 protein: CSAKGQGLYEQFF. CDR3 coding DNA: TGCAGTGCAAAGGGACAAGGATTATATGAGCAGTTCTTC.

At least ten counts were recorded for this clonotype. The chain combines TRBV5-1 with TRBJ2-1; TRBD2 might be the D (6 bases). This CDR3 comprises 15 residues. Germline CDR1 reads SGHRS; CDR2 reads YFSETQ. V was clipped by 4 bases and J by 6 bases, with 17 bases between them. The CDR3 spells CASSRRAGQGNEQFF. CDR3 DNA sequence: TGCGCCAGCAGCCGGAGGGCTGGGCAGGGCAATGAGCAGTTCTTC.

This clonotype was counted at least ten times. This chain joins TRBV7-9 and TRBJ2-4, with D perhaps assigned TRBD1 or TRBD2 (6 bases each). CDR3 length equals 19 residues. The germline gives CDR1 SEHNR, CDR2 FQNEAQ (reference sequence). The V end lost 1 base, the J end lost 3 bases, and 22 bases lay between the germline ends. The CDR3, as DNA: TGTGCCAGCAGCTTAGTCGGGGGCCGGGGCGATGTAGTCAAAAACATTCAGTACTTC. Its protein is CASSLVGGRGDVVKNIQYF.

This clonotype was picked up many times. The chain joins TRBV7-9 to TRBJ2-1, with TRBD2 matching 13 bases. The V segment lost 4 bases and the J segment 5 bases; nucleotides outside the gene matches: 2. The length of the CDR3 is 15 residues. Germline-derived CDR1 and CDR2 are SEHNR and FQNEAQ (reference sequence). The CDR3 spells CASSWTSGRNNEQFF. CDR3 bases: TGTGCCAGCAGCTGGACTAGCGGGAGAAACAATGAGCAGTTCTTC.

This clonotype was recorded at least ten times. The gene calls are TRBV20-1 and TRBJ2-3; 11 nucleotides agree with TRBD2. J gave up 1 base and V 6 bases, and 6 bases lay outside the gene matches. The germline CDR1 and CDR2 sequences are DFQATT and SNEGSKA (reference sequence). There are 15 residues in the CDR3. The CDR3 reads CSAIGTSGRTDTQYF. CDR3 DNA sequence: TGCAGTGCCATCGGGACTAGCGGACGCACAGATACGCAGTATTTT.

This clonotype was picked up many times. The chain recombines TRBV25-1 with TRBJ1-1, with D perhaps matching TRBD1 (5 bases). The CDR3 covers 12 residues. With 2 bases removed from V and 4 bases from J, the gap between germline ends came to 5 bases. Per germline, CDR1 MGHDK and CDR2 SYGVNS. The CDR3 nucleotides are TGTGCCAGCAGTGAAAGGGGCACTGAAGCTTTCTTT. It codes for CASSERGTEAFF.

This clonotype was found many times. The rearrangement uses TRBV7-9 and TRBJ2-7; D is possibly TRBD1 or TRBD2 (6 bases each). CDR1 is SEHNR and CDR2 is FQNEAQ in the germline V gene (reference sequence). V lost 5 bases and J 5 bases, leaving 13 bases between the germline ends. The CDR3 contains 13 residues. CDR3 amino acids: CASSLRGRNEQYF. The CDR3 nucleotides are TGTGCCAGCAGCCTCCGGGGGCGGAACGAGCAGTACTTC.

This clonotype was found many times. The V and J genes are TRBV12-3 or TRBV12-4 and TRBJ2-6; no clear D gene. The CDR3 runs to 14 residues. Between the trimmed V and J ends, which lost 5 bases and 0 bases, there was a span of 5 bases. The CDR3 loop reads CASSPYSGANVLTF. CDR3 sequence (DNA): TGTGCCAGCAGTCCGTACTCTGGGGCCAACGTCCTGACTTTC.

This clonotype came up many times. The DNA is omitted, as the CDR3 cannot be located on it reliably, and the CDR3 follows TCRdb's listing. The CDR3 sequence: CAINFGPGGTEAFF. The J gene is TRBJ1-1, the V gene TRBV5-5; TRBD1 was called by the table and not checked on the DNA. The V gene's germline CDR1 is SGHKS and CDR2 YYEKEE (reference sequence). The CDR3 is 14 residues long, ends included.

Ten or more counts support this clonotype. The genes are TRBV27 and TRBJ2-1; D call uncertain. CDR1 is MNHEY and CDR2 is SMNVEV in the germline V gene (reference sequence). There are 12 residues in the CDR3. Trimming removed 0 bases at V and 7 bases at J, with 4 bases between. The chain's CDR3 is CASSLSGNEQFF. The CDR3 DNA reads TGTGCCAGCAGTTTATCGGGGAATGAGCAGTTCTTC.

This clonotype was found many times. The rearrangement uses TRBV5-1 and TRBJ1-1; 10 nucleotides line up with TRBD1. This CDR3 has 13 amino acids. Germline lookup yields CDR1 SGHRS and CDR2 YFSETQ. The junction had 0 bases not matched to a gene; V was cut back by 0 bases and J by 7 bases. The CDR3 reads CASSLGDRGEAFF. In DNA, the CDR3 is TGCGCCAGCAGCTTGGGGGACAGGGGTGAAGCTTTCTTT.

Comments on this clonotype: Given a much more abundant clone one base away, this may be a read error. V is TRBV6-5 and J is TRBJ2-1, with a weak D call TRBD1 (8 bases). Germline-derived CDR1 and CDR2 are MNHEY and SVGAGI. Trimming pared 10 bases from V and 6 bases from J, leaving 25 bases between. This CDR3 has 16 residues. The CDR3 region has the DNA TGTGCCAACTCAGGGGGCGGGAGTGCTTCTCTCAATGAGCAGTTCTTC. This gives the protein CANSGGGSASLNEQFF.

This clonotype came up many times. CDR3 amino acids: CASSSLSGDTDTQYF. The CDR3 nucleotides are TGTGCCAGCAGCTCCCTCAGCGGGGACACAGATACGCAGTATTTT. The chain combines TRBV7-3 with TRBJ2-3, with 7 positions matching TRBD2. There are 15 residues in the CDR3. The germline gives CDR1 SGHTA, CDR2 FQGTGA. V trimming: 4 bases; J trimming: 2 bases; junction bases outside the gene matches: 6.

J is TRBJ2-2 and V is TRBV20-1; D is unclear. Germline CDR1 reads DFQATT; CDR2 reads SNEGSKA (reference sequence). V lost 4 bases and J lost 10, with 13 bases in between. This CDR3 is built from 12 residues. CDR3: CSAKVDAKELFF. The CDR3 region has the DNA TGCAGTGCTAAGGTCGATGCCAAGGAGCTGTTTTTT.

The chain joins TRBV5-1 to TRBJ1-5, with D perhaps TRBD1 (5 bases). The CDR3 contains 14 residues. From germline, CDR1 is SGHRS and CDR2 YFSETQ. V shed 2 bases and J shed 7 bases, with 13 bases lying between them. The CDR3 DNA follows: TGCGCCAGCAGCTTTCAGGGTGGAGAACAGCCCCAGCATTTT. Its translation is CASSFQGGEQPQHF.

This clonotype was seen repeatedly, ten times or more. V is TRBV7-3 and J is TRBJ2-5; D not resolved. Trimming cost V 4 bases and J 7 bases, with 16 bases left between them. CDR3 size: 14 residues. The germline V gene encodes CDR1 SGHTA and CDR2 FQGTGA. The CDR3 nucleotides read TGTGCCAGCAGCTGGGGAAAAGACGACGGGACCCAGTACTTC. Its translation: CASSWGKDDGTQYF.

This clonotype showed up many times. The rearrangement joins TRBV3-1 to TRBJ1-1; 10 bases agree with TRBD1. Trimming took 1 base from V and 4 from J; bases not matched to a gene: 3. In germline, CDR1 is LGHDT, CDR2 YNNKEL (reference sequence). This CDR3 is 15 amino acids long. Written as DNA, the CDR3 is TGTGCCAGCAGCCAAGCCGGGACAGGGGCCACTGAAGCTTTCTTT. It translates to CASSQAGTGATEAFF. The full variable domain, in which reference TRBV3-1 and TRBJ1-1 provide the parts outside the CDR3, is DTAVSQTPKYLVTQMGNDKSIKCEQNLGHDTMYWYKQDSKKFLKIMFSYNNKELIINETVPNRFSPKSPDKAHLNLHINSLELGDSAVYFCASSQAGTGATEAFFGQGTRLTVV.

This clonotype has at least ten counts. This chain links TRBV6-5 with TRBJ2-5; a possible D gene is TRBD2 (6 bases). Germline values: CDR1 MNHEY, CDR2 SVGAGI. This CDR3 contains 16 residues. Trimming pared 0 bases from V and 2 bases from J, leaving 13 bases between. The CDR3: CASSYSAPGLQETQYF. The CDR3 nucleotides are TGTGCCAGCAGTTACTCTGCCCCAGGACTACAAGAGACCCAGTACTTC.

This clonotype has at least ten counts. V gene TRBV7-9 combines with J gene TRBJ2-7; 12 nucleotides agree with TRBD2. Germline-derived CDR1 and CDR2 are SEHNR and FQNEAQ (reference sequence). The ends lost 1 base at V and 9 bases at J; junction bases unmatched: 10. This CDR3 has 16 residues. CDR3 residues: CASSLETTSGRGGQYF. The CDR3 DNA reads as TGTGCCAGCAGCTTAGAGACGACTAGCGGGAGAGGTGGGCAGTACTTC.

This clonotype was seen ten or more times. The chain links TRBV5-1 to TRBJ1-2, with TRBD1 matching 7 bases. V was pared by 4 bases and J by 3 bases, with 9 bases of the junction left unmatched. Germline-derived CDR1 and CDR2 are SGHRS and YFSETQ. The CDR3 is 15 residues long. The CDR3 coding sequence is TGCGCCAGCAGCCCGAGGACAGGAGACGACTATGGCTACACCTTC. Translated: CASSPRTGDDYGYTF.

This clonotype was seen at least ten times. The genes are TRBV6-1 and TRBJ2-1, with 10 bases matching TRBD1. The V gene's germline CDR1 is MNHNS and CDR2 SASEGT. The CDR3 runs 14 residues. The trim removed 8 bases at V and 12 bases at J, leaving 13 bases unmatched. CDR3 coding DNA: TGTGCCAGCCAGGAGGGACAGGGGTCTTTTGTGCAGTTCTTC. It encodes CASQEGQGSFVQFF.

At least ten counts were recorded for this clonotype. The V gene is TRBV6-5, the J gene TRBJ1-4, with D perhaps TRBD1 (6 bases). The V gene lost 5 bases and the J gene lost 8 bases, with 12 bases spanning the gap. This CDR3 comprises 13 residues. The germline V gene encodes CDR1 MNHEY and CDR2 SVGAGI. CDR3 protein: CASSPGTTEKLFF. Written as DNA, the CDR3 is TGTGCCAGCAGTCCCGGGACAACAGAAAAACTGTTTTTT.

The chain carries TRBV4-1 and TRBJ2-5; D is possibly TRBD2 (6 bases). Germline CDR1 and CDR2: MGHRA and YSYEKL. The germline V and J ends were trimmed by 8 bases and 11 bases, with 36 bases remaining between them. The CDR3 is made up of 18 amino acids. CDR3 sequence (DNA): TGCGCCAGCCGAGGACTACCGGGGAACATGTTGGAGAAAGAGAAACAGTACTTC. It is translated as CASRGLPGNMLEKEKQYF.

By share, this clonotype counts as medium-sized. The chain couples TRBV29-1 to TRBJ2-1, with 9 bases lining up with TRBD1. Germline V lookup: CDR1 SQVTM, CDR2 ANQGSEA. CDR3 size: 12 residues. J lost 9 bases, V lost 4 bases, and 4 bases had no gene match. The chain's CDR3 is CSVVQGAIEQFF. The CDR3 DNA follows: TGCAGCGTTGTACAGGGGGCGATTGAGCAGTTCTTC.

There are many counts of this clonotype. The chain carries TRBV5-6 and TRBJ2-1; D might be TRBD2 (5 bases). Trimming left V 3 bases short and J 0 bases short, with 13 bases between. CDR1 SGHDT and CDR2 YYEEEE come from the germline V gene. The CDR3 is 16 residues long. The CDR3 region has the DNA TGTGCCAGCAGCTCGGTGGTGGGGAGCTCCTACAATGAGCAGTTCTTC. It specifies CASSSVVGSSYNEQFF.